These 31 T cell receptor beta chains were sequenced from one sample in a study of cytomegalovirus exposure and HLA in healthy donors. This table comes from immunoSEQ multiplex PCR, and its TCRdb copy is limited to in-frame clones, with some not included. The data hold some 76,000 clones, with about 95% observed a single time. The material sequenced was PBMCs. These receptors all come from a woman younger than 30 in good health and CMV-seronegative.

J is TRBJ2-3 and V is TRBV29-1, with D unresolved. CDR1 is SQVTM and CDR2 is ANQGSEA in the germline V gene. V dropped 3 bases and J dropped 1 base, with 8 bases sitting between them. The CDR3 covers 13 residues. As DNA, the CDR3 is TGCAGCGTTGACCAGGCAGGCACAGATACGCAGTATTTT. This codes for CSVDQAGTDTQYF.

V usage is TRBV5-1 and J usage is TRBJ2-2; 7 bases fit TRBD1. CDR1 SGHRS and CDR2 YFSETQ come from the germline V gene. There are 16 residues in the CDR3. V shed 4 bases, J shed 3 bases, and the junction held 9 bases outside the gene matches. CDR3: CASSGETGSYTGELFF. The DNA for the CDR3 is TGCGCCAGCAGCGGAGAGACAGGGTCTTACACCGGGGAGCTGTTTTTT. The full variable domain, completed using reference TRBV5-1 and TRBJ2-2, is KAGVTQTPRYLIKTRGQQVTLSCSPISGHRSVSWYQQTPGQGLQFLFEYFSETQRNKGNFPGRFSGRQFSNSRSEMNVSTLELGDSALYLCASSGETGSYTGELFFGEGSRLTVL.

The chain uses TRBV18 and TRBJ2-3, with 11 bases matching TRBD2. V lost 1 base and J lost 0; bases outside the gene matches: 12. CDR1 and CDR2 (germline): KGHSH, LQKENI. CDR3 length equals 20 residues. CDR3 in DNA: TGTGCCAGCTCACCACGAGGGGCGTCCGGGACTAGCGGTAGCACAGATACGCAGTATTTT. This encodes CASSPRGASGTSGSTDTQYF.

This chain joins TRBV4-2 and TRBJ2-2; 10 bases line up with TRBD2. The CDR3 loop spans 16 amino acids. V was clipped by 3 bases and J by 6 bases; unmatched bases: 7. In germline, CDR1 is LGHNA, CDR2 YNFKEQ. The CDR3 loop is CASSQSLAGEAGELFF. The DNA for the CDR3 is TGTGCCAGCAGCCAGTCCCTAGCGGGGGAAGCCGGGGAGCTGTTTTTT.

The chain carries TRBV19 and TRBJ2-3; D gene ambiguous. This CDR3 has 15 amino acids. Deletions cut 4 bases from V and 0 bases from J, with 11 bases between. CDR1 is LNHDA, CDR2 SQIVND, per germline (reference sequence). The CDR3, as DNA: TGTGCCAGTAGTAAGGAGAGCCCTAGCACAGATACGCAGTATTTT. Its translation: CASSKESPSTDTQYF.

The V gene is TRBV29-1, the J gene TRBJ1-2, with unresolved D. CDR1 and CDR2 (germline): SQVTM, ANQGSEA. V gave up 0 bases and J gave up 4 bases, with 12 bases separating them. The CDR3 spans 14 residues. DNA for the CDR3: TGCAGCGTTGAAGATCTTCGAGGGTTCTATGGCTACACCTTC. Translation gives CSVEDLRGFYGYTF. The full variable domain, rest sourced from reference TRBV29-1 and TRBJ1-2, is SAVISQKPSRDICQRGTSLTIQCQVDSQVTMMFWYRQQPGQSLTLIATANQGSEATYESGFVIDKFPISRPNLTFSTLTVSNMSPEDSSIYLCSVEDLRGFYGYTFGSGTRLTVV.

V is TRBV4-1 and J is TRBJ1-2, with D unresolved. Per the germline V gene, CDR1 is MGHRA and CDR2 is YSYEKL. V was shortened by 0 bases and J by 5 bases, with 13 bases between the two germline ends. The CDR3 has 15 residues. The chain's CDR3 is CASSQDPAAKYGYTF. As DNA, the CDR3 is TGCGCCAGCAGCCAAGATCCCGCAGCGAAATATGGCTACACCTTC.

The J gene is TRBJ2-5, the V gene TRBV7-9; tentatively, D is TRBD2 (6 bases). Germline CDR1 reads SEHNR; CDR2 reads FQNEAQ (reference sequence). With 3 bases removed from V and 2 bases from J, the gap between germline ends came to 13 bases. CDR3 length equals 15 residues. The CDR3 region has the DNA TGTGCCAGCAGCTTGGCAGTCGGAGGGCAAGAGACCCAGTACTTC. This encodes CASSLAVGGQETQYF.

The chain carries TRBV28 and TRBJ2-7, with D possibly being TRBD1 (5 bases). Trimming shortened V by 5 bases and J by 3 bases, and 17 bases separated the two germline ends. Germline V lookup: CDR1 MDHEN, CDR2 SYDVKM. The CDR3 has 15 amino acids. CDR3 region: CASSPLLDTRYEQYF. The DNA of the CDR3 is TGTGCCAGCAGTCCCCTTCTGGACACCCGCTACGAGCAGTACTTC.

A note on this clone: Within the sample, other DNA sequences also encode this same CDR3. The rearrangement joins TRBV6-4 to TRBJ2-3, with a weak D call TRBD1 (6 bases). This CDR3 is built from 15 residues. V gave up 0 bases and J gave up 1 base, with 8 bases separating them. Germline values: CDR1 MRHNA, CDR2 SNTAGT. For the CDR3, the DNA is TGTGCCAGCAGTGACTCGCCAGGGGGCACAGATACGCAGTATTTT. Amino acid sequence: CASSDSPGGTDTQYF.

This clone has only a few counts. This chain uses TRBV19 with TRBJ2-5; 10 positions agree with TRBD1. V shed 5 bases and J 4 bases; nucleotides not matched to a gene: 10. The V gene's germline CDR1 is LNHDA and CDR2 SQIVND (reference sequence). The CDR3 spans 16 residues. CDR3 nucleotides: TGTGCCAGTAGTCCCCTTTTAGGACAGGGGGGAGAGACCCAGTACTTC. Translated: CASSPLLGQGGETQYF.

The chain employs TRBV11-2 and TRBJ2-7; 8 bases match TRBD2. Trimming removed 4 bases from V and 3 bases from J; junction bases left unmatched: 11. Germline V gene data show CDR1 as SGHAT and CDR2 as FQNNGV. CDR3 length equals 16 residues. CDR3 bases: TGTGCCAGCAGCTCCCCCCTTGCGGGAGGAGTCTACGAGCAGTACTTC. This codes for CASSSPLAGGVYEQYF.

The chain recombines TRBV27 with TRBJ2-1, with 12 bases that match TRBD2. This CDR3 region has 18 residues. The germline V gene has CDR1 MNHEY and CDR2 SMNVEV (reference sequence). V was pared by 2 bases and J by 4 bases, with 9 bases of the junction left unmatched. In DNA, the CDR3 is TGTGCCAGCAGTTTAAGGGCTAGCGGGGGGGCCGGATACAATGAGCAGTTCTTC. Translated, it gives CASSLRASGGAGYNEQFF.

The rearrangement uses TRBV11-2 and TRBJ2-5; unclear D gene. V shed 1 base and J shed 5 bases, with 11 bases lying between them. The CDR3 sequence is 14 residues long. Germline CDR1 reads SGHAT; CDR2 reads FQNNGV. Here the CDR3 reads CASSLAFRWETQYF. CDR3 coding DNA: TGTGCCAGCAGCTTAGCTTTCCGGTGGGAGACCCAGTACTTC.

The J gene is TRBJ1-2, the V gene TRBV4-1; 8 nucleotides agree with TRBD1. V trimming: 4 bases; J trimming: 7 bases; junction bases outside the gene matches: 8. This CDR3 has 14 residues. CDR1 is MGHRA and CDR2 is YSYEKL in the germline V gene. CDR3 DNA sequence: TGCGCCAGCAGCCTCGAAGGACAGGGTCTTGGCTACACCTTC. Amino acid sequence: CASSLEGQGLGYTF.

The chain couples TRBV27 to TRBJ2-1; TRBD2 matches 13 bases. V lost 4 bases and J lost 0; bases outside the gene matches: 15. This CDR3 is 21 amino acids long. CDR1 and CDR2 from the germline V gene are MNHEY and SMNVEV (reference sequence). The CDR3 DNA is TGTGCCAGCAGTTCCTACTCGGGACTAGCGGGACAGTTAAGCTCCTACAATGAGCAGTTCTTC. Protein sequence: CASSSYSGLAGQLSSYNEQFF.

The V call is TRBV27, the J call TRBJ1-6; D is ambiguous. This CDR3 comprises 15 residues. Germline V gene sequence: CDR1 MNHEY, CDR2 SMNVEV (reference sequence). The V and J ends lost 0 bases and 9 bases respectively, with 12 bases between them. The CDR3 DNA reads TGTGCCAGCAGTTTATCTGGACCGGAGGCTTCACCCCTCCACTTT. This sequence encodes CASSLSGPEASPLHF.

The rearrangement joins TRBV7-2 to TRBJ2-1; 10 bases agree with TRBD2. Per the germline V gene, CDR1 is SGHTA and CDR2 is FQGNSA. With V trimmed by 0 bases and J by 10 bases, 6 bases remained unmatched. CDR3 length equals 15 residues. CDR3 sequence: CASSLAILAGLEQFF. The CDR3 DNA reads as TGTGCCAGCAGCTTAGCCATACTAGCGGGGCTGGAGCAGTTCTTC.

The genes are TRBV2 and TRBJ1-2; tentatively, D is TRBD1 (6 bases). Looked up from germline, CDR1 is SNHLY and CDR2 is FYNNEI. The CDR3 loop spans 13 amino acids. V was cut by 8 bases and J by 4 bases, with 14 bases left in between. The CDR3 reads CASSGVLGYGYTF. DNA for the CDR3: TGTGCCAGCTCAGGGGTTTTAGGCTATGGCTACACCTTC.

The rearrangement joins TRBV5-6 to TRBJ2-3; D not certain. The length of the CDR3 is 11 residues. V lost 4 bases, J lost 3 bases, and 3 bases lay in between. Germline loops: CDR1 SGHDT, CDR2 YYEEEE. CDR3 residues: CASSLTDTQYF. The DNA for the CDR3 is TGTGCCAGCAGCCTTACAGATACGCAGTATTTT.

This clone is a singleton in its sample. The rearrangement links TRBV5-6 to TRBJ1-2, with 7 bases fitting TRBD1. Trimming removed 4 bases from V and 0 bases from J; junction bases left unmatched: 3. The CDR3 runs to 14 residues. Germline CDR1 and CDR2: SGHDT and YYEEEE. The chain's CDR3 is CASSGQEANYGYTF. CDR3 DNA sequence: TGTGCCAGCAGCGGACAGGAAGCTAACTATGGCTACACCTTC.

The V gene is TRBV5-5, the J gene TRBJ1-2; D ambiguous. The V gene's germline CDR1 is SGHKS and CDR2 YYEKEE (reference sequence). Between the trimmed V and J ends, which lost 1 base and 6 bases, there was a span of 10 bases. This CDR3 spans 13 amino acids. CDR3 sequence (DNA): TGTGCCAGCAGCTTGTTCTCGGGGAATGGCTACACCTTC. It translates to CASSLFSGNGYTF.

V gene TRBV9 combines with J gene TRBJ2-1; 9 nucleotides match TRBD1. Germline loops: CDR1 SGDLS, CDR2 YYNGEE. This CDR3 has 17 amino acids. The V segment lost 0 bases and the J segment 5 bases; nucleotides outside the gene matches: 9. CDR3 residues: CASSVDPGQGVHNEQFF. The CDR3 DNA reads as TGTGCCAGCAGCGTAGACCCGGGACAGGGTGTTCACAATGAGCAGTTCTTC.

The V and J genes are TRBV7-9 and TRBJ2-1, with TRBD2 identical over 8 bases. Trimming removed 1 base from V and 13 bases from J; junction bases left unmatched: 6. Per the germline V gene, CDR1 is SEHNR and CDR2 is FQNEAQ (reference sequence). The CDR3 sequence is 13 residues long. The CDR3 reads CASSLGSGGEQFF. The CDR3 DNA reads TGTGCCAGCAGCTTAGGAAGCGGGGGCGAACAGTTCTTC.

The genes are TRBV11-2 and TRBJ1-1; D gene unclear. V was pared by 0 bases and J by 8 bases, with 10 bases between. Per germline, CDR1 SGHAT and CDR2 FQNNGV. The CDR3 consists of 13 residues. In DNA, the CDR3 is TGTGCCAGCAGCTTAGAAAGAGTATCAGAAGCTTTCTTT. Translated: CASSLERVSEAFF.

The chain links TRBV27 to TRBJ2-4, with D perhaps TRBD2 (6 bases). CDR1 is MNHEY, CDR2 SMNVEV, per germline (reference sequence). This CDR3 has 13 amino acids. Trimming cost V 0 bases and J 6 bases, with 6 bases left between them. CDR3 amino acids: CASSLSGRNIQYF. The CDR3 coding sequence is TGTGCCAGCAGTTTATCCGGGAGAAACATTCAGTACTTC.

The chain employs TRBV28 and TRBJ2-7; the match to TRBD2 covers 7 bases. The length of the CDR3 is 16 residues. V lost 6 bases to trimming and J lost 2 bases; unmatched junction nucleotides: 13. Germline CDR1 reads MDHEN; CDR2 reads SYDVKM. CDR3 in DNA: TGTGCCAGCAGACTAACGGGCGCTAGCGGTACCTACGAGCAGTACTTC. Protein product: CASRLTGASGTYEQYF. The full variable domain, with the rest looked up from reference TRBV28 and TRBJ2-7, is DVKVTQSSRYLVKRTGEKVFLECVQDMDHENMFWYRQDPGLGLRLIYFSYDVKMKEKGDIPEGYSVSREKKERFSLILESASTNQTSMYLCASRLTGASGTYEQYFGPGTRLTVT.

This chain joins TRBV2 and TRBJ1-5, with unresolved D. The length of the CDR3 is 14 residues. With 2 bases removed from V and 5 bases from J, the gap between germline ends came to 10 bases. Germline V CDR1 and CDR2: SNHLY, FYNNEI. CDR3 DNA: TGTGCCAGCAGTGAATTCGGGATCGATCAGCCCCAGCATTTT. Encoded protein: CASSEFGIDQPQHF. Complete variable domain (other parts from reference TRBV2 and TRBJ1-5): EPEVTQTPSHQVTQMGQEVILRCVPISNHLYFYWYRQILGQKVEFLVSFYNNEISEKSEIFDDQFSVERPDGSNFTLKIRSTKLEDSAMYFCASSEFGIDQPQHFGDGTRLSIL.

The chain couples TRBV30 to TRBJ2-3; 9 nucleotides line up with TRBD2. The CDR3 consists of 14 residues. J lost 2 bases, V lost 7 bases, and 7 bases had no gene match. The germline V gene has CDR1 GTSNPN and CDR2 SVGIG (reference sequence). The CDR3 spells CAFTSGPTTDTQYF. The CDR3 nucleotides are TGTGCCTTCACTAGCGGGCCAACCACAGATACGCAGTATTTT.

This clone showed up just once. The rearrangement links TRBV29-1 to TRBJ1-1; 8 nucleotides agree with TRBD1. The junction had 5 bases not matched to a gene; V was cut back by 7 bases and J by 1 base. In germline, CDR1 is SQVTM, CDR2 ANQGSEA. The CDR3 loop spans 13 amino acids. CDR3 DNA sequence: TGCAGCGCTTCCGGGACAGGGAACACTGAAGCTTTCTTT. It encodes CSASGTGNTEAFF.

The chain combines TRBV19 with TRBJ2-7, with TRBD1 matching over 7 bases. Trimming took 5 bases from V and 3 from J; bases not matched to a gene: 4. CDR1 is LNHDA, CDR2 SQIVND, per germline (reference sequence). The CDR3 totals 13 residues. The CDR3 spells CASSEPGGYEQYF. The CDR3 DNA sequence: TGTGCCAGTAGTGAGCCAGGGGGCTACGAGCAGTACTTC.